This TCR beta chain was captured by sequencing in a study of T cells in Graves' hyperthyroidism and ophthalmopathy. CDR1 LNHDA and CDR2 SQIVND come from the germline V gene (reference sequence). V gave up 5 bases and J gave up 0 bases; unmatched junction bases: 11. This CDR3 is built from 17 residues. Authors of the study amplified TCR beta CDR3 regions from RNA transcripts. The study used the HTBI primer set for a first-round RT-PCR of the TCR CDR3. TCRdb re-analysed the multiplex PCR reads in MiXCR, keeping a single row per CDR3 protein. Here the sample spans fewer than 350,000 distinct CDR3 sequences, roughly 18% being singletons.

V gene TRBV19 combines with J gene TRBJ2-7; 9 nucleotides line up with TRBD1. This sequence originates from a woman between 40 and 55 years old with Graves' ophthalmopathy. The sample consisted of blood. The CDR3 sequence is CASSENTGGRGSYEQYF. CDR3 sequence (DNA): TGTGCCAGTAGTGAAAATACAGGGGGCCGCGGCTCCTACGAGCAGTACTTC.